This record concerns one T cell receptor (beta chain) sequence. This entry is derived from a study of T cells of healthy individuals. TCRdb re-called the 5' RACE reads through MiXCR, storing one row per CDR3 protein. The sample includes some 85,000 distinct CDR3 sequences, approximately 5.4% of them seen just once. The receptor was derived from a female donor in good health.

The DNA of the CDR3 is TGTGCCAGCAGCCGTGGCCCTGCAACTAATGAAAAACTGTTTTTT. Protein product: CASSRGPATNEKLFF. The V gene is TRBV5-5, the J gene TRBJ1-4; D gene unclear. The CDR3 runs 15 residues. CDR1 and CDR2 from the germline V gene are SGHKS and YYEKEE (reference sequence). With 4 bases removed from V and 0 bases from J, the gap between germline ends came to 10 bases.